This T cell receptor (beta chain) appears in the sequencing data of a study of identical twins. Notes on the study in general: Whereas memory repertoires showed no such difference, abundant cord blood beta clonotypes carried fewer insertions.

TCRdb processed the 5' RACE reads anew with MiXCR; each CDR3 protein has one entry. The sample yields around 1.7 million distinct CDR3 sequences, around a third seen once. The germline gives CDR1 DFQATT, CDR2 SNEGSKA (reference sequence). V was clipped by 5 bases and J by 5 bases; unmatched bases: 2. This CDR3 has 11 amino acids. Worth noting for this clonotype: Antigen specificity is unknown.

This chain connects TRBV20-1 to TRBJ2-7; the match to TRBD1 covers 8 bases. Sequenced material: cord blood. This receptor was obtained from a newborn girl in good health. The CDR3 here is CSADRGDEQYF. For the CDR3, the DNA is TGCAGTGCTGACAGGGGCGACGAGCAGTACTTC.